This TCR beta chain derives from a study of CD4 T cells in relation to SARS-CoV-2 and coronaviruses. For the study at large: PBMCs were cultured with antigen for roughly 9 days before TCR beta sequencing. Median patient age was around 40 years, spanning 21 to 72 years. The study's findings and limits: Culture-expanded clones reflect memory recall rather than primary priming during culture.

V was clipped by 3 bases and J by 5 bases, with 11 bases between them. From germline, CDR1 is MNHEY and CDR2 SMNVEV (reference sequence). The CDR3 contains 13 residues. Produced via immunoSEQ multiplex PCR; TCRdb's table is partial and in-frame only. The table includes approximately 41,000 clones, 77% detected once. Details on this clone: Its antigen is not known.

For approximately 10 days, 10^5 sorted CD4+ cells grew with T cell-depleted PBMCs and CEF. The chain is built from TRBV27 and TRBJ2-7; D perhaps matches TRBD2 (7 bases). Input material: memory CD4+ T cells from PBMCs, cultured in vitro. The receptor was isolated from an adult with COVID-19. This CDR3 reads CASSLGGANEQYF. The CDR3 DNA follows: TGTGCCAGCAGTTTGGGGGGGGCTAACGAGCAGTACTTC.